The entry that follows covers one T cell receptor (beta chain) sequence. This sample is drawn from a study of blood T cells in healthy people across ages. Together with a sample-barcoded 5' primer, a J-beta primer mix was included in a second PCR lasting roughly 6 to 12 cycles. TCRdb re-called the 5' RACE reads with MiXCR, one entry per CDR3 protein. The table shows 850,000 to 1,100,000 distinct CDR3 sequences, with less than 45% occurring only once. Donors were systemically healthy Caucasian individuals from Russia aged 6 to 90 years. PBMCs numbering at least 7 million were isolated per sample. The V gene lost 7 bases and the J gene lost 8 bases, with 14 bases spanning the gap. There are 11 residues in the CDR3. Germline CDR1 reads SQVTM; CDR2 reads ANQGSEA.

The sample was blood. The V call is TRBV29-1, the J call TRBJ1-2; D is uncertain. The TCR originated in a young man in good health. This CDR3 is CSGEAGEGYTF. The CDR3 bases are TGCAGCGGTGAGGCGGGCGAGGGCTACACCTTC.